This T cell receptor delta chain was identified during a study of gamma-delta T cells after stem cell transplantation. The V and J ends lost 2 bases and 0 bases, in that order; junction bases with no gene match: 8. There are 16 residues in the CDR3. The germline V gene encodes CDR1 GEAIGNYY and CDR2 EKD. TCRdb redid the clone calls on the RT-PCR reads with CATT. The sample holds some 1,500 delta-chain clones, 15% seen once. This clone is large in the sample. The chain combines TRDV2 with TRDJ4; 10 positions match TRDD3. This sequence originates from a human donor. It is not recorded whose cells these are; they may come from a transplant donor. The sequencing sample was made of gamma-delta T cells. The CDR3 loop is CACDNLLGDEARPLIF. The CDR3 bases are TGTGCCTGTGACAATCTACTGGGGGATGAGGCCAGACCCCTGATCTTT.